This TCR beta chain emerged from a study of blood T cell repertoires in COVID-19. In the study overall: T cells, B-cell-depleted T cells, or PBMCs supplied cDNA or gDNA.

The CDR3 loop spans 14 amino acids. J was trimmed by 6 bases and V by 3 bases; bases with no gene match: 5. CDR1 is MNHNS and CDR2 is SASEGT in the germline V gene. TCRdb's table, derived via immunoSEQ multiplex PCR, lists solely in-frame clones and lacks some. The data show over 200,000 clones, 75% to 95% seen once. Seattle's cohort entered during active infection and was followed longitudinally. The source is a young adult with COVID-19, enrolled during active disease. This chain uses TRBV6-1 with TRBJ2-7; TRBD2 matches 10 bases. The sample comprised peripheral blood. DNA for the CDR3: TGTGCCAGCAGTGACCGAGGACTAGCGGCCGAGCAGTACTTC. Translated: CASSDRGLAAEQYF.